Each of the 27 T cell receptor beta chains below was sequenced from the same sample in a study of blood T cell repertoires in COVID-19. Repertoires were generated with immunoSEQ multiplex PCR, while TCRdb's copy carries only in-frame clones and drops some. This sample has over 150,000 clones; approximately 79% occur once, and the top ten carry over 10%. Sample: peripheral blood. Every receptor here comes from a woman in her 50s with acute or convalescent COVID-19.

This clone was counted a single time. The V gene is TRBV10-2, the J gene TRBJ2-1; 11 bases fit TRBD2. J lost 7 bases, V lost 6 bases, and 2 bases had no gene match. The CDR3 has 13 amino acids. The V gene's germline CDR1 is WSHSY and CDR2 SAAADI. CDR3: CASRLAGENEQFF. The CDR3 nucleotides read TGCGCCAGCAGACTAGCGGGGGAAAATGAGCAGTTCTTC.

The chain employs TRBV19 and TRBJ2-3; TRBD2 agrees at 8 bases. Germline loops: CDR1 LNHDA, CDR2 SQIVND (reference sequence). The CDR3 is 14 residues long. The V and J ends lost 6 bases and 2 bases, in that order; junction bases with no gene match: 4. The CDR3 spells CASRERGNTDTQYF. DNA of the CDR3: TGTGCCAGTAGGGAGCGGGGGAACACAGATACGCAGTATTTT.

The chain has TRBV5-1 and TRBJ1-1; maybe TRBD1 (5 bases). Between the trimmed V and J ends, which lost 4 bases and 5 bases, there was a span of 12 bases. This CDR3 is built from 13 residues. Germline V gene lookup returns CDR1 SGHRS and CDR2 YFSETQ. The CDR3, as DNA: TGCGCCAGCAGCGTAGGGAGGGGTACTGAAGCTTTCTTT. It is translated as CASSVGRGTEAFF.

The rearrangement joins TRBV5-1 to TRBJ1-2; D gene unclear. V was cut by 1 base and J by 6 bases, with 7 bases left in between. The CDR3 spans 12 residues. Germline assignment: CDR1 SGHRS and CDR2 YFSETQ. CDR3 coding DNA: TGCGCCAGCAGCTTGTCCGGGAATGGCTACACCTTC. Its protein is CASSLSGNGYTF.

V usage is TRBV11-2 and J usage is TRBJ1-3; the D gene is possibly TRBD1 (6 bases). CDR3 length: 14 residues. Germline loops: CDR1 SGHAT, CDR2 FQNNGV. The ends were cut back, 3 bases at V and 2 bases at J, with 8 bases in the middle. CDR3: CASSFAGAGNTIYF. DNA of the CDR3: TGTGCCAGCAGCTTCGCAGGGGCTGGAAACACCATATATTTT.

This rearrangement joins TRBV18 to TRBJ1-6; 8 nucleotides align to TRBD1. The germline CDR1 and CDR2 sequences are KGHSH and LQKENI. CDR3 size: 16 residues. The trim removed 6 bases at V and 9 bases at J, leaving 13 bases unmatched. DNA for the CDR3: TGTGCCAGCTCTCAGGGCACGGGACAGGCAGTTTCACCCCTCCACTTT. It is translated as CASSQGTGQAVSPLHF.

V is TRBV6-5 and J is TRBJ2-1; 7 bases align to TRBD2. The CDR3 is 11 amino acids. J gave up 15 bases and V 8 bases, and 10 bases lay outside the gene matches. Looked up from germline, CDR1 is MNHEY and CDR2 is SVGAGI. Written as DNA, the CDR3 is TGTGCCAGCCAAGGTCCGGGGGGTCTGTTCTTC. Encoded protein: CASQGPGGLFF.

CDR3 sequence reads: CASSARQGGAYNSPLHF. CDR3 nucleotide sequence: TGTGCCAGTAGTGCCCGACAGGGGGGTGCCTATAATTCACCCCTCCACTTT. The chain couples TRBV19 to TRBJ1-6, with 9 bases that match TRBD1. Germline V gives CDR1 LNHDA, CDR2 SQIVND (reference sequence). This CDR3 has 17 amino acids. With V trimmed by 5 bases and J by 2 bases, 7 bases remained unmatched.

The V and J genes are TRBV7-9 and TRBJ2-7, with 8 bases that match TRBD1. V shed 5 bases and J 6 bases; nucleotides not matched to a gene: 6. This CDR3 has 13 amino acids. CDR1 is SEHNR, CDR2 FQNEAQ, per germline (reference sequence). The CDR3 bases are TGTGCCAGCAGCCGCGCGACAGGGGCCGAGCAGTACTTC. Translating gives CASSRATGAEQYF. Variable domain in full (rest from reference TRBV7-9 and TRBJ2-7): DTGVSQNPRHKITKRGQNVTFRCDPISEHNRLYWYRQTLGQGPEFLTYFQNEAQLEKSRLLSDRFSAERPKGSFSTLEIQRTEQGDSAMYLCASSRATGAEQYFGPGTRLTVT.

The chain carries TRBV6-6 and TRBJ2-7; no firm D call. Germline V gene sequence: CDR1 MNHNY, CDR2 SVGAGI (reference sequence). This CDR3 has 11 residues. Trimming removed 4 bases at V and 2 bases at J, with 3 bases between. Here the CDR3 reads CASSSTYEQYF. As DNA, the CDR3 is TGTGCCAGCAGTTCCACCTACGAGCAGTACTTC.

The chain couples TRBV5-1 to TRBJ2-5; TRBD2 aligns across 7 bases. J was trimmed by 3 bases and V by 0 bases; bases with no gene match: 2. CDR3 length equals 14 residues. Germline assignment: CDR1 SGHRS and CDR2 YFSETQ. DNA for the CDR3: TGCGCCAGCAGCTTGGAGCGGGGTAAAGAGACCCAGTACTTC. Its translation: CASSLERGKETQYF.

J is TRBJ2-1 and V is TRBV7-2, with TRBD1 identical over 11 bases. Germline V gene sequence: CDR1 SGHTA, CDR2 FQGNSA. The ends lost 4 bases at V and 7 bases at J; junction bases unmatched: 6. The CDR3 runs 15 residues. In DNA, the CDR3 is TGTGCCAGCAGCTCGGACAGGGGGCGTGGGAATGAGCAGTTCTTC. Residues: CASSSDRGRGNEQFF.

The CDR3 sequence is CASSIGALPSTDTQYF. Here the CDR3 DNA reads TGTGCCAGTAGTATAGGGGCTCTGCCGAGCACAGATACGCAGTATTTT. The V and J genes are TRBV19 and TRBJ2-3; D is uncertain. Germline CDR1 LNHDA, CDR2 SQIVND (reference sequence). The CDR3 has 16 amino acids. Trimming shortened V by 1 base and J by 0 bases, and 11 bases separated the two germline ends. The entire variable domain, with the rest obtained from reference TRBV19 and TRBJ2-3, is as follows: DGGITQSPKYLFRKEGQNVTLSCEQNLNHDAMYWYRQDPGQGLRLIYYSQIVNDFQKGDIAEGYSVSREKKESFPLTVTSAQKNPTAFYLCASSIGALPSTDTQYFGPGTRLTVL.

The chain links TRBV6-6 to TRBJ2-7, with TRBD2 as a possible D gene (6 bases). The CDR3 runs to 15 residues. Germline V gives CDR1 MNHNY, CDR2 SVGAGI (reference sequence). V was clipped by 0 bases and J by 4 bases, with 13 bases between them. The CDR3: CASSYSRRDSYEQYF. Here the CDR3 DNA reads TGTGCCAGCAGTTACTCGCGGCGGGACTCTTACGAGCAGTACTTC.

The V call is TRBV7-2, the J call TRBJ1-6; 7 bases fit TRBD1. With 3 bases clipped from V and 0 bases from J, the junction kept 8 bases outside the gene matches. CDR1 and CDR2 (germline): SGHTA, FQGNSA. The CDR3 consists of 18 residues. CDR3 in DNA: TGTGCCAGCAGCTTGAATCCGGGACAGTTCTCCTATAATTCACCCCTCCACTTT. Its translation: CASSLNPGQFSYNSPLHF.

This sequence joins TRBV28 and TRBJ2-7, with D possibly matching TRBD1 (5 bases). The germline gives CDR1 MDHEN, CDR2 SYDVKM. The V gene lost 5 bases and the J gene lost 1 base, with 12 bases spanning the gap. The CDR3 spans 14 residues. The CDR3 region has the DNA TGTGCCAGCAGTCCCCCCAGGGAATCCTACGAGCAGTACTTC. As protein: CASSPPRESYEQYF.

This sequence joins TRBV9 and TRBJ2-2; D unclear. The ends were cut back, 2 bases at V and 7 bases at J, with 9 bases in the middle. The CDR3 totals 13 residues. Germline V lookup: CDR1 SGDLS, CDR2 YYNGEE. CDR3 protein: CASSVLQYGELFF. The CDR3 DNA follows: TGTGCCAGCAGCGTTCTACAGTACGGGGAGCTGTTTTTT.

The gene calls are TRBV27 and TRBJ2-7; perhaps TRBD2 as D (6 bases). Germline CDR1 and CDR2: MNHEY and SMNVEV (reference sequence). The CDR3 runs 14 residues. The V end was cut by 8 bases, the J end by 3 bases, with 17 bases between. The CDR3 DNA sequence: TGTGCCAGCTCTACACGGGTCGGGGGCTACGAGCAGTACTTC. Amino acid sequence: CASSTRVGGYEQYF.

The chain links TRBV30 to TRBJ2-7; 7 bases line up with TRBD1. The germline V gene encodes CDR1 GTSNPN and CDR2 SVGIG (reference sequence). After removal of 0 bases from V and 6 bases from J, the junction contained 5 bases not matched to a gene. The CDR3 loop spans 13 amino acids. The CDR3 region has the DNA TGTGCCTGGAGTGTTTACAGGGGTGTCGAGCAGTACTTC. This translates into CAWSVYRGVEQYF.

This clone was detected only a few times. The V gene is TRBV24-1, the J gene TRBJ2-3; D might be TRBD1 (6 bases). V lost 5 bases to trimming and J lost 2 bases, with 25 bases between them. The CDR3 spans 19 residues. The germline CDR1 and CDR2 sequences are KGHDR and SFDVKD. CDR3 DNA sequence: TGTGCCACCAGTGGCTTGACGGACAGTGTCTTTTCTTTCACAGATACGCAGTATTTT. This gives the protein CATSGLTDSVFSFTDTQYF.

This chain links TRBV18 with TRBJ2-7; perhaps TRBD1 as D (6 bases). The germline V gene encodes CDR1 KGHSH and CDR2 LQKENI. This CDR3 spans 16 amino acids. The V gene lost 2 bases and the J gene lost 2 bases, with 16 bases spanning the gap. CDR3 coding DNA: TGTGCCAGCTCACCAAACACAGGGTACGGGACCTACGAGCAGTACTTC. Residues: CASSPNTGYGTYEQYF.

The chain uses TRBV19 and TRBJ1-6, with 7 bases identical to TRBD1. Per germline, CDR1 LNHDA and CDR2 SQIVND (reference sequence). This CDR3 is 14 amino acids long. J was trimmed by 9 bases and V by 3 bases; bases with no gene match: 5. The CDR3 reads CASSIDRETSPLHF. CDR3 in DNA: TGTGCCAGTAGTATTGACAGGGAAACTTCACCCCTCCACTTT.

This clone was counted between two and nine times. The chain's CDR3 is CASRRSGDGPYEQYF. For the CDR3, the DNA is TGTGCCAGTAGACGGTCAGGGGACGGTCCCTACGAGCAGTACTTC. The chain employs TRBV19 and TRBJ2-7; weak D call: TRBD1 (6 bases). The germline V gene encodes CDR1 LNHDA and CDR2 SQIVND (reference sequence). The germline V and J ends were trimmed by 6 bases and 2 bases, with 17 bases remaining between them. The CDR3 runs 15 residues. The full variable domain, completed using reference TRBV19 and TRBJ2-7, is DGGITQSPKYLFRKEGQNVTLSCEQNLNHDAMYWYRQDPGQGLRLIYYSQIVNDFQKGDIAEGYSVSREKKESFPLTVTSAQKNPTAFYLCASRRSGDGPYEQYFGPGTRLTVT.

V is TRBV6-1 and J is TRBJ1-6; no reliable D call. This CDR3 has 14 amino acids. CDR1 MNHNS and CDR2 SASEGT come from the germline V gene. V was cut by 2 bases and J by 10 bases, with 12 bases left in between. Here the CDR3 reads CASSENLGSSPLHF. The CDR3 DNA reads TGTGCCAGCAGTGAAAACCTAGGGAGCTCACCCCTCCACTTT.

This clone was seen a single time. This chain joins TRBV9 and TRBJ2-3; 7 bases are shared with TRBD1. Trimming took 4 bases from V and 2 from J; bases not matched to a gene: 7. The CDR3 consists of 15 residues. Germline assignment: CDR1 SGDLS and CDR2 YYNGEE. The CDR3 is CASSPDRRVTDTQYF. DNA for the CDR3: TGTGCCAGCAGCCCGGACAGGAGAGTCACAGATACGCAGTATTTT.

This rearrangement joins TRBV28 to TRBJ2-1; 8 bases line up with TRBD2. The CDR3 contains 14 residues. V lost 10 bases to trimming and J lost 0 bases; unmatched junction nucleotides: 5. Germline V gene lookup returns CDR1 MDHEN and CDR2 SYDVKM. DNA for the CDR3: TGTGCCACCTTACTAGCGGTCTCCTACAATGAGCAGTTCTTC. This codes for CATLLAVSYNEQFF. Variable domain in full (rest from reference TRBV28 and TRBJ2-1): DVKVTQSSRYLVKRTGEKVFLECVQDMDHENMFWYRQDPGLGLRLIYFSYDVKMKEKGDIPEGYSVSREKKERFSLILESASTNQTSMYLCATLLAVSYNEQFFGPGTRLTVL.

This sequence joins TRBV7-2 and TRBJ2-7, with D possibly TRBD2 on 5 matching bases. This CDR3 comprises 13 residues. The ends were cut back, 3 bases at V and 4 bases at J, with 10 bases in the middle. Germline V gives CDR1 SGHTA, CDR2 FQGNSA. CDR3 in amino acids: CASSFPSGYEQYF. The CDR3 nucleotides read TGTGCCAGCAGCTTCCCTTCGGGGTACGAGCAGTACTTC.